Reported below is one T cell receptor beta chain. Its antigen is undetermined. The data stem from a study of vaccination effects on CD4 cells after COVID-19. ViraFEST used viral peptide pools to expand antigen-specific CD4+ T cells before sequencing. Around day 10 of culture, CD4+ T cells were separated out. Infection dated between March and December 2020, before the Alpha, Beta and Delta variants reached the United States. The germline CDR1 and CDR2 sequences are MNHEY and SVGAGI. V was cut by 0 bases and J by 8 bases, with 14 bases left in between. The CDR3 loop spans 15 amino acids. TCRdb's copy holds only in-frame clones and misses some; the assay was immunoSEQ multiplex PCR. Of 42,000 or so clones in the sample, roughly four fifths were seen once.

The sample was CD4+ T cells from PBMCs cultured with a peptide pool, taken before COVID-19 vaccination. The V call is TRBV6-5, the J call TRBJ2-1; perhaps TRBD2 as D (6 bases). This clonotype originated in a human donor who had a prior SARS-CoV-2 infection. CDR3 nucleotide sequence: TGTGCCAGCAGTTACTCCGGGACTTTCCACGATGAGCAGTTCTTC. It yields the protein CASSYSGTFHDEQFF.